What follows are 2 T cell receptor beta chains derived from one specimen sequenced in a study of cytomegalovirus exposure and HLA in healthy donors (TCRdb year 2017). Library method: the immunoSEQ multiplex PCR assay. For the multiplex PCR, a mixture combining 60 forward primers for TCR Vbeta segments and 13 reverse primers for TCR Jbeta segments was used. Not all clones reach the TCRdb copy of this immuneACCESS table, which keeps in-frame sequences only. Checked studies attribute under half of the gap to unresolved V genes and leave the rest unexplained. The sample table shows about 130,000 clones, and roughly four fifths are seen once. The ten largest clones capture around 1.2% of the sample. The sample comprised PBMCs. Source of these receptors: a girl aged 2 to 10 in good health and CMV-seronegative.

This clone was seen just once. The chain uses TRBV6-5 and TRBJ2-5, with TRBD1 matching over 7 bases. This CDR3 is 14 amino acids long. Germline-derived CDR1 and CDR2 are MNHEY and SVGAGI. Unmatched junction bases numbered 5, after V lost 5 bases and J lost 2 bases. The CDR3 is CASSTPGGQETQYF. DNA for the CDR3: TGTGCCAGCAGTACTCCAGGGGGACAAGAGACCCAGTACTTC.

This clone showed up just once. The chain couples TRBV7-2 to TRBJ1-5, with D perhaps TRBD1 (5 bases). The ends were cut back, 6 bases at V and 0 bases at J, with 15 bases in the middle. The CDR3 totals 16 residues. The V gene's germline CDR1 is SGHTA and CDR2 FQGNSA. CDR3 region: CASRHTGGRSNQPQHF. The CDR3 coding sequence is TGTGCCAGCAGACATACAGGAGGGCGTAGCAATCAGCCCCAGCATTTT.